This TCR beta chain was sequenced in a study of T-cell reconstitution after alpha-beta-depleted transplantation in children. In the case of this clonotype: A single base separates this from a much larger clone, so it may be a read error.

Germline CDR1 WNHNN, CDR2 SYGVQD (reference sequence). The V gene lost 3 bases and the J gene lost 5 bases, with 13 bases spanning the gap. The CDR3 is 15 residues long. Unique molecular identifiers were incorporated when the TCRbeta library was constructed. TCRdb fed the PCR reads into MiXCR, producing one record per CDR3 protein. The sample lists roughly 280,000 distinct CDR3 sequences; about 9.9% were seen once. The TCR sequence derives from a male patient aged 2-10 years who had a stem cell transplant for chronic granulomatous disease, so the T cells may come from the graft donor. The rearrangement uses TRBV10-1 and TRBJ2-2; tentatively, D is TRBD2 (7 bases). The sequencing used peripheral blood, collected 180 days after TCRalphabeta/CD19-depleted stem cell transplant. This CDR3 reads CASSDGRGATGELFF. The DNA of the CDR3 is TGCGCCAGCAGTGACGGACGGGGGGCTACCGGGGAGCTGTTTTTT.